Listed below are T cell receptor beta chains from one sample, sequenced in a study of blood T cell repertoires in COVID-19. TCRdb keeps only in-frame clones here, not all; method: immunoSEQ multiplex PCR. This sample has hundreds of thousands of clones; nearly 90% occur once, and the top ten carry roughly 3%. Input material: peripheral blood. These receptors were collected from a man between 18 and 35 years old with active or convalescent COVID-19. The conserved cysteine and the conserved F or W are not part of the CDR3 here.

J	V	CDR3
TRBJ1-2	TRBV29-1	SVEWTNGGNYGYT
TRBJ1-2	TRBV12-3/TRBV12-4	ASSRQDYGYT
TRBJ1-1	TRBV4-3	ASSQRLDDPPTSF
TRBJ2-7	TRBV19	ASSIGLAGSYEQY
TRBJ1-2	TRBV28	ASSTGSGDYGYT
TRBJ2-7	TRBV5-4	ASSLTGSSYEQY
TRBJ1-2	TRBV7-9	ASSFTGEYDGYT
TRBJ1-1	TRBV18	ASSRDRVGTEAF
TRBJ1-3	TRBV30	AWSNGVVSGNTIY
TRBJ1-1	TRBV7-2	ASSLGQGVEYTEAF
TRBJ1-1	TRBV12-5	ASGQVRWDTEAF
TRBJ2-3	TRBV27	ASRTSGTDTQY
TRBJ2-5	TRBV7-2	ASSPRRSSGRDETQY
TRBJ2-6	TRBV18	ASSPQQPISSGANVLT
TRBJ2-7	TRBV18	ASSPSPSYEQY
TRBJ1-4	TRBV6-5	ASSYSTRGDEKLF
TRBJ2-3	TRBV28	ASSQGQGTDTQY
TRBJ1-5	TRBV19	ASRENSNQPQH
TRBJ1-1	TRBV11-2	ASRDEGGRTEAF
TRBJ1-1	TRBV7-2	ASSLGVQQNTEAF